This T cell receptor (beta chain) is from a study of T-cell reconstitution after alpha-beta-depleted transplantation in children. Study results and caveats: Newly made T cells mostly supplied T-cell counts and diversity one year after transplant. Reportedly, roughly two months post-transplant, alpha-beta T cells arose from several hundred expanded graft clones. Certain patients had high TCRbeta diversity at day 60, and it came from recipient T cells and thymic progenitors that survived.

The table lists this clonotype with a few counts. Its specificity is unknown. Germline CDR1 is SGHRS and CDR2 is YFSETQ. Germline trimming cut 2 bases from V and 3 bases from J; bases unmatched to any gene: 12. CDR3 size: 18 residues. Library preparation (for TCRbeta) was performed with unique molecular identifiers. TCRdb reprocessed the PCR reads with MiXCR, giving one entry per CDR3 protein. The sample has a few hundred thousand distinct CDR3 sequences, 15% to 20% seen once; the top ten hold 29%. This sample comprised PBMCs, mostly from graft donor cells, obtained 360 days after TCRalphabeta/CD19-depleted stem cell transplant. The clonotype comes from a boy under two years old who had a stem cell transplant for Wiskott-Aldrich syndrome, so the T cells may come from the graft donor. The V and J genes are TRBV5-1 and TRBJ2-3; 10 bases align to TRBD2. CDR3 DNA: TGCGCCAGCAGCTTCCCCAGAGCGGGGGGGCCAGGGACAGATACGCAGTATTTT. This encodes CASSFPRAGGPGTDTQYF.